These 24 T cell receptor beta chains were all obtained from the same sample, sequenced in a study of T cells in Graves' hyperthyroidism and ophthalmopathy. Amplified regions were TCR beta CDR3 sequences from RNA transcripts. RT-PCR in the first round (using the HTBI primer set) targeted the TCR CDR3. TCRdb analysed the multiplex PCR reads with MiXCR anew, one entry per CDR3 protein. The table includes some 350,000 distinct CDR3 sequences, over 12% detected once. What was sequenced was blood. The source is a woman aged 60-75 years with Graves' ophthalmopathy.

This clonotype was counted at least ten times. The gene calls are TRBV7-9 and TRBJ1-5; D unclear. V was trimmed by 1 base and J by 2 bases, leaving 9 bases between them. From germline, CDR1 is SEHNR and CDR2 FQNEAQ (reference sequence). This CDR3 has 15 residues. The CDR3 DNA reads as TGTGCCAGCAGCTTAGGTGGGCGACGCAATCAGCCCCAGCATTTT. It specifies CASSLGGRRNQPQHF. Variable domain in full (rest from reference TRBV7-9 and TRBJ1-5): DTGVSQNPRHKITKRGQNVTFRCDPISEHNRLYWYRQTLGQGPEFLTYFQNEAQLEKSRLLSDRFSAERPKGSFSTLEIQRTEQGDSAMYLCASSLGGRRNQPQHFGDGTRLSIL.

This clonotype was counted only a few times. The chain carries TRBV25-1 and TRBJ2-5; tentatively, D is TRBD1 (6 bases). Trimming pared 3 bases from V and 4 bases from J, leaving 18 bases between. The CDR3 is 16 amino acids. Germline loops: CDR1 MGHDK, CDR2 SYGVNS. CDR3 residues: CASSEVTGNPLETQYF. The CDR3 DNA reads TGTGCCAGCAGTGAGGTGACAGGCAACCCCTTAGAGACCCAGTACTTC.

This clonotype was picked up many times. V and J are TRBV3-1 and TRBJ2-5; D may be TRBD1 (6 bases). The CDR3 is made up of 14 amino acids. Germline CDR1 is LGHDT and CDR2 is YNNKEL (reference sequence). Deletions cut 3 bases from V and 4 bases from J, with 12 bases between. CDR3 amino acids: CASSHRGYGETQYF. In nucleotides, the CDR3 is TGTGCCAGCAGCCACAGGGGCTATGGAGAGACCCAGTACTTC.

This clonotype came up many times. This chain connects TRBV4-1 to TRBJ2-3, with TRBD2 as a possible D gene (5 bases). V dropped 0 bases and J dropped 2 bases, with 12 bases sitting between them. CDR1 is MGHRA and CDR2 is YSYEKL in the germline V gene. The CDR3 covers 16 residues. Here the CDR3 DNA reads TGCGCCAGCAGCCAAGATTACCGGGAATTCACAGATACGCAGTATTTT. It translates to CASSQDYREFTDTQYF.

In its sample, this clonotype was seen once. The chain links TRBV28 to TRBJ1-2; possible D gene TRBD1, 5 bases. The CDR3 consists of 15 residues. Trimming shortened V by 6 bases and J by 5 bases, and 19 bases separated the two germline ends. Germline loops: CDR1 MDHEN, CDR2 SYDVKM. The CDR3 DNA reads TGTGCCAGCAGGTCCGGTTCCGGGACCTATTATGGCTACACCTTC. This translates into CASRSGSGTYYGYTF.

Comment on this clonotype: This may stem from a read error, because a much larger clone lies one nucleotide away. This chain uses TRBV28 with TRBJ1-4, with D possibly being TRBD1 (5 bases). The V gene's germline CDR1 is MDHEN and CDR2 SYDVKM. The CDR3 is 16 amino acids. The CDR3 region has the DNA TGTGCCAGCAGTCGGCTCGTGGGGGGGGATAGTGAAAAACCGTTTTTT. Translating it yields CASSRLVGGDSEKPFF.

J is TRBJ2-7 and V is TRBV2, with TRBD2 as a possible D gene (6 bases). This CDR3 contains 12 residues. Per germline, CDR1 SNHLY and CDR2 FYNNEI. The V end was cut by 7 bases, the J end by 6 bases, with 13 bases between. The CDR3 coding sequence is TGTGCCAGCACCCAGGGACTCAGCGAGCAGTACTTC. It translates to CASTQGLSEQYF.

This clonotype showed up many times. This chain joins TRBV3-1 and TRBJ2-5, with 8 nucleotides matching TRBD2. CDR3 length: 17 amino acids. Germline values: CDR1 LGHDT, CDR2 YNNKEL (reference sequence). V was clipped by 1 base and J by 5 bases; unmatched bases: 12. CDR3 in amino acids: CASSQVRAGVTPETQYF. The CDR3 DNA sequence: TGTGCCAGCAGCCAAGTGAGAGCGGGAGTTACCCCTGAGACCCAGTACTTC.

This clonotype has just a few counts. The chain carries TRBV4-1 and TRBJ2-1, with TRBD2 matching over 9 bases. CDR1 is MGHRA, CDR2 YSYEKL, per germline. The V segment lost 1 base and the J segment 6 bases; nucleotides outside the gene matches: 13. The CDR3 is 18 residues long. The CDR3 loop reads CASSQGPLVAGAGNEQFF. In nucleotides, the CDR3 is TGCGCCAGCAGCCAAGGCCCCCTGGTAGCGGGAGCTGGCAATGAGCAGTTCTTC.

This clonotype was seen repeatedly, ten times or more. The gene calls are TRBV6-6 and TRBJ2-3, with D perhaps being TRBD1 or TRBD2 (5 bases each). The germline V gene has CDR1 MNHNY and CDR2 SVGAGI (reference sequence). This CDR3 is 14 amino acids long. Deletions cut 2 bases from V and 7 bases from J, with 13 bases between. The CDR3 bases are TGTGCCAGCAGTTACCGGGACGACCCTTATACGCAGTATTTT. Its protein product is CASSYRDDPYTQYF.

This clonotype appeared many times. The chain links TRBV2 to TRBJ2-3; D may be TRBD2 (5 bases). Trimming left V 4 bases short and J 4 bases short, with 9 bases between. The length of the CDR3 is 13 residues. The germline V gene encodes CDR1 SNHLY and CDR2 FYNNEI. CDR3 sequence: CASSVVRADTQYF. The CDR3, as DNA: TGTGCCAGCAGTGTGGTGAGGGCAGATACGCAGTATTTT.

There are a few counts of this clonotype. V is TRBV10-3 and J is TRBJ1-1, with a possible D match to TRBD1 (5 bases). V gave up 8 bases and J gave up 2 bases, with 21 bases separating them. Germline CDR1 is ENHRY and CDR2 is SYGVKD. This CDR3 region has 16 residues. DNA of the CDR3: TGTGCCATCCGAGACGTGGGGGGAATCCCTAACACTGAAGCTTTCTTT. It specifies CAIRDVGGIPNTEAFF.

This clonotype was observed a few times. This chain links TRBV12-3 or TRBV12-4 with TRBJ2-1; tentatively, D is TRBD2 (6 bases). V gave up 3 bases and J gave up 2 bases, with 14 bases separating them. The CDR3 contains 16 residues. CDR3 DNA: TGTGCCAGCAGTTTCTTGGGGACTCGGACCTACAATGAGCAGTTCTTC. It translates to CASSFLGTRTYNEQFF.

This clonotype has more than one count but fewer than ten. Here the CDR3 reads CASSNPRDPPYEQYF. The CDR3 DNA reads TGTGCCAGTAGTAACCCTCGGGACCCACCCTACGAGCAGTACTTC. The gene calls are TRBV19 and TRBJ2-7; D possibly uses TRBD1 or TRBD2 (5 bases each). Germline V gene sequence: CDR1 LNHDA, CDR2 SQIVND (reference sequence). V was cut by 4 bases and J by 2 bases, with 15 bases left in between. This CDR3 is 15 amino acids long.

The V and J genes are TRBV29-1 and TRBJ1-1; no clear D. V was clipped by 1 base and J by 5 bases, with 11 bases between them. The CDR3 covers 13 residues. Germline assignment: CDR1 SQVTM and CDR2 ANQGSEA. CDR3 loop: CSVEGSGVTEAFF. The CDR3 bases are TGCAGCGTTGAAGGAAGCGGTGTAACTGAAGCTTTCTTT.

The table lists this clonotype with many counts. This rearrangement joins TRBV28 to TRBJ2-1; no reliable D call. Germline CDR1 is MDHEN and CDR2 is SYDVKM. This CDR3 has 16 amino acids. Trimming cost V 6 bases and J 0 bases, with 15 bases left between them. As DNA, the CDR3 is TGTGCCAGCAGCACCGAGTTAACGAGCTCCTACAATGAGCAGTTCTTC. Residues: CASSTELTSSYNEQFF.

The chain has TRBV10-1 and TRBJ2-7; D gene unclear. Trimming took off 1 base at V and 4 bases at J, with 8 bases between the two ends. Per the germline V gene, CDR1 is WNHNN and CDR2 is SYGVQD (reference sequence). The CDR3 totals 13 residues. CDR3 DNA: TGCGCCAGCAGTGAGTGGCTAGGGTACGAGCAGTACTTC. Translated: CASSEWLGYEQYF.

This chain connects TRBV5-6 to TRBJ2-2, with D unclear. Germline CDR1 and CDR2: SGHDT and YYEEEE. V dropped 2 bases and J dropped 3 bases, with 11 bases sitting between them. The CDR3 extends over 15 amino acids. In nucleotides, the CDR3 is TGTGCCAGCAGCTTTCCCCGCGCGTACACCGGGGAGCTGTTTTTT. Translated: CASSFPRAYTGELFF. Looking up the rest from reference TRBV5-6 and TRBJ2-2 gives the full variable domain: DAGVTQSPTHLIKTRGQQVTLRCSPKSGHDTVSWYQQALGQGPQFIFQYYEEEERQRGNFPDRFSGHQFPNYSSELNVNALLLGDSALYLCASSFPRAYTGELFFGEGSRLTVL.

This clonotype was seen a handful of times. This rearrangement joins TRBV19 to TRBJ2-2; D possibly matches TRBD1 or TRBD2 (5 bases each). The CDR3 consists of 16 residues. Germline V gene data show CDR1 as LNHDA and CDR2 as SQIVND (reference sequence). V lost 3 bases and J lost 3, with 14 bases in between. The CDR3 region has the DNA TGTGCCAGTAGTATGTGGGGGAGTGGGTACACCGGGGAGCTGTTTTTT. Residues: CASSMWGSGYTGELFF.

This clonotype was recorded at least ten times. The chain joins TRBV7-8 to TRBJ2-2, with 12 bases aligning to TRBD2. With 3 bases clipped from V and 4 bases from J, the junction kept 3 bases outside the gene matches. This CDR3 has 16 amino acids. Germline CDR1 and CDR2: SGHVS and FQNEAQ. CDR3 sequence reads: CASSLTSGRPTGELFF. In DNA, the CDR3 is TGTGCCAGCAGCTTGACTAGCGGGAGACCCACCGGGGAGCTGTTTTTT.

This chain uses TRBV7-9 with TRBJ2-5; maybe TRBD1 (5 bases). The CDR3 is made up of 14 amino acids. From germline, CDR1 is SEHNR and CDR2 FQNEAQ (reference sequence). Trimming shortened V by 5 bases and J by 1 base, and 11 bases separated the two germline ends. The CDR3 nucleotides are TGTGCCAGCAGCCCAAACAGGTTCCAAGAGACCCAGTACTTC. Translation gives CASSPNRFQETQYF.

The chain employs TRBV7-9 and TRBJ1-1, with D perhaps matching TRBD1 (5 bases). The CDR3 spans 13 residues. Trimming stripped 3 bases from V and 5 bases from J, with 10 bases between. Germline loops: CDR1 SEHNR, CDR2 FQNEAQ (reference sequence). The chain's CDR3 is CASSLEGITEAFF. The CDR3 bases are TGTGCCAGCAGCTTGGAGGGGATTACTGAAGCTTTCTTT.

Ten or more counts support this clonotype. The chain has TRBV7-9 and TRBJ2-2; TRBD2 matches at 11 bases. Trimming took 5 bases from V and 10 from J; bases not matched to a gene: 9. Germline V CDR1 and CDR2: SEHNR, FQNEAQ (reference sequence). The CDR3 length is 15 residues. CDR3: CASSDSGRANLELFF. The CDR3 DNA reads TGTGCCAGCAGCGATAGCGGGAGGGCCAACTTGGAGCTGTTTTTT. The full variable domain, in which reference TRBV7-9 and TRBJ2-2 provide the parts outside the CDR3, is DTGVSQNPRHKITKRGQNVTFRCDPISEHNRLYWYRQTLGQGPEFLTYFQNEAQLEKSRLLSDRFSAERPKGSFSTLEIQRTEQGDSAMYLCASSDSGRANLELFFGEGSRLTVL.

This chain links TRBV4-2 with TRBJ2-7; the match to TRBD1 covers 9 bases. Looked up from germline, CDR1 is LGHNA and CDR2 is YNFKEQ. The CDR3 length is 15 residues. Trimming took 1 base from V and 3 from J; bases not matched to a gene: 4. CDR3 nucleotide sequence: TGTGCCAGCAGCCAAGTCGGGACAGGGATCTACGAGCAGTACTTC. As protein: CASSQVGTGIYEQYF.